A selection of T cell receptor beta chains follows, all from one sample in a study of shared clonotypes between healthy human individuals. Measured with immunoSEQ multiplex PCR; TCRdb has only the in-frame clones, and not every one. This repertoire shows about 2.3 million clones, 85% to 95% found once; its top ten account for about 0.39%. Source material: naive CD4+ T cells from PBMCs. The receptor set was obtained from a man aged 18 to 29 in good health. Some clones in this sample may be carry-over from other donors' samples. Each CDR3 is given with its conserved first and last residue. D genes are given only for firm matches. Expanded clones are given a class, and other clones once, few, many or no size at all.

>TRBJ2-1|TRBD2|TRBV7-3|NA
CASSLFAGAYNEQFF
TGTGCCAGCAGCTTATTTGCGGGAGCGTACAATGAGCAGTTCTTC
>TRBJ2-2|NA|TRBV25-1|NA
CASRLQGNTGELFF
TGTGCCAGCAGATTACAGGGTAACACCGGGGAGCTGTTTTTT
>TRBJ2-1|TRBD2|TRBV7-3|NA
CASSSSSGRSSGEQFF
TGTGCCAGCAGCTCTTCTAGCGGGAGGTCTAGCGGTGAGCAGTTCTTC
>TRBJ2-7|TRBD2|TRBV27|once
CASRGSGRTYEQYF
TGTGCCAGCAGGGGTAGCGGGAGGACCTACGAGCAGTACTTC
>TRBJ2-2|TRBD1|TRBV19|NA
CASSFQGANTGELFF
TGTGCCAGTAGTTTTCAGGGGGCGAACACCGGGGAGCTGTTTTTT
>TRBJ2-7|TRBD2|TRBV28|NA
CASSLGTSSYEQYF
TGTGCCAGCAGTTTAGGGACTAGCAGCTACGAGCAGTACTTC
>TRBJ2-5|NA|TRBV7-2|NA
CASSTGTLGQETQYF
TGTGCCAGCAGCACGGGGACCCTCGGGCAAGAGACCCAGTACTTC
>TRBJ2-1|NA|TRBV7-9|NA
CASSSISDEQFF
TGTGCCAGCAGCTCCATCAGCGATGAGCAGTTCTTC
>TRBJ2-7|TRBD2|TRBV9|NA
CASSASSGSIYEQYF
TGTGCCAGCAGCGCATCTAGCGGGAGTATCTACGAGCAGTACTTC
>TRBJ1-2|NA|TRBV28|NA
CASSFGRLDGSDYGYTF
TGTGCCAGCAGTTTCGGCCGGCTCGACGGTAGTGACTATGGCTACACCTTC